A selection of T cell receptor beta chains follows, all from one sample in a study of T cell changes during pregnancy in multiple sclerosis. Assay used: immunoSEQ multiplex PCR; TCRdb lists only in-frame clones, some missing. The table lists almost 50,000 clones, over 80% of them singletons. Sequencing was performed on CD8+ T cells from peripheral blood mononuclear cells, taken after pregnancy. The receptors originated from a female donor with multiple sclerosis, enrolled in a pregnancy study. CDR3s include the opening cysteine and the closing phenylalanine or tryptophan. D genes are given only for firm matches. A row's size may be missing; if present it is once, few, many or a size class.

j_call,d_call,clone_size,v_call,cdr3_nt,cdr3_aa
TRBJ1-2,TRBD1,once,TRBV5-6,TGTGCCAGCAGCTTAAAATCGGGGACAGGGGGCCGGGAGGCTTATGGCTACACCTTC,CASSLKSGTGGREAYGYTF
TRBJ1-6,NA,NA,TRBV15,TGTGCCACCAGCAGAGATCAGGGTTTATCTTCACCCCTCCACTTT,CATSRDQGLSSPLHF
TRBJ2-1,NA,NA,TRBV14,TGTGCCAGCAGCCAAGATTTATGGGGGGGCAACAATGAGCAGTTCTTC,CASSQDLWGGNNEQFF
TRBJ1-1,NA,NA,TRBV6-5,TGTGCCAGCAGGAAACAGGGCAACACTGAAGCTTTCTTT,CASRKQGNTEAFF
TRBJ1-4,TRBD1,NA,TRBV9,TGTGCCAGCAGCGACCGGGACAGCAATGAAAAACTGTTTTTT,CASSDRDSNEKLFF
TRBJ2-2,TRBD2,NA,TRBV19,TGTGCCAGTACTCCATTTTGGAGCGGGGGGGTCCTGGGCACCGGGGAGCTGTTTTTT,CASTPFWSGGVLGTGELFF
TRBJ1-6,NA,NA,TRBV6-1,TGTGCCAGTACTCAGGGTAATTCACCCCTCCACTTT,CASTQGNSPLHF
TRBJ1-1,NA,NA,TRBV4-2,TGTGCCAGCAGCCAAGATGGGGCGGCGAACCCTGAAGCTTTCTTT,CASSQDGAANPEAFF
TRBJ2-1,TRBD2,NA,TRBV9,TGTGCCAGCAGCGTCAGCGGGGGGCCCTTCAATGAGCAGTTCTTC,CASSVSGGPFNEQFF
TRBJ1-2,TRBD1,few,TRBV9,TGTGCCAGCAGCCGGGGGACAGGGAACTATGGCTACACCTTC,CASSRGTGNYGYTF
TRBJ1-2,TRBD1,NA,TRBV13,TGTGCCAGCAGGTCACAGGGGGCAAACTATGGCTACACCTTC,CASRSQGANYGYTF
TRBJ2-2,TRBD2,NA,TRBV11-2,TGTGCCAGCAGCTTAGATCTGAGCTACGGGGGGGGGCTGACCGGGGAGCTGTTTTTT,CASSLDLSYGGGLTGELFF
TRBJ2-7,NA,NA,TRBV27,TGTGCCAGCAGTTACCGGGACACCCCATACGAGCAGTACTTC,CASSYRDTPYEQYF
TRBJ2-7,TRBD2,NA,TRBV5-4,TGTGCCAGCAGTCCGGGGGGGCTGGGCGAGCAGTACTTC,CASSPGGLGEQYF
TRBJ2-7,NA,NA,TRBV9,TGTGCCAGCAGCGTCGGGGCGACCGGGGGTTCCTACGAGCAGTACTTC,CASSVGATGGSYEQYF
TRBJ2-6,NA,NA,TRBV9,TGTGCCAGCAGCTCCTATGGGGCCCCTTTAACCTCTGGGGCCAACGTCCTGACTTTC,CASSSYGAPLTSGANVLTF
TRBJ2-4,NA,NA,TRBV14,TGTGCCAGCAGCCAAGACCGCGGGGATGGCATTCAGTACTTC,CASSQDRGDGIQYF
TRBJ2-1,NA,NA,TRBV6-5,TGTGCCAGCAGTTTTGTAGGGGCATCCTCCCCCCATGAGCAGTTCTTC,CASSFVGASSPHEQFF
TRBJ2-2,NA,NA,TRBV10-3,TGTGCCTCTGGATTGGACAGCAACACCGGGGAGCTGTTTTTT,CASGLDSNTGELFF
TRBJ2-1,NA,once,TRBV4-1,TGCGCCAGCAGCCACCAGGGTTACAATGAGCAGTTCTTC,CASSHQGYNEQFF
TRBJ2-7,NA,NA,TRBV10-3,TGTGCCATCAGTGAGGGACAGTCCTTTTCCGAGCAGTACTTC,CAISEGQSFSEQYF
TRBJ2-7,TRBD2,once,TRBV19,TGTGCCAGTAGTGTGACACTAGCGGGGGTTTACGAGCAGTACTTC,CASSVTLAGVYEQYF
TRBJ1-6,TRBD1,NA,TRBV14,TGTGCCAGCAGCCAAGGAACAGGGGTCTCACCCCTCCACTTT,CASSQGTGVSPLHF
TRBJ2-1,TRBD2,NA,TRBV6-1,TGTGCCAGCAGTGATGGACTAGCGGGGGGAAATGAGCAGTTCTTC,CASSDGLAGGNEQFF
TRBJ2-5,NA,NA,TRBV5-6,TGTGCCAGCAGCCAAGGGACTCCCCCGGGTCAGACCCAGTACTTC,CASSQGTPPGQTQYF
TRBJ2-1,TRBD1,NA,TRBV9,TGTGCCAGCAGCCCCCGGGACAGGGTGAACAATGAGCAGTTCTTC,CASSPRDRVNNEQFF
TRBJ2-1,TRBD2,NA,TRBV9,TGTGCCAGCAGCGTAGGTTCTAGCGGGGGTGAGTTCTTC,CASSVGSSGGEFF
TRBJ2-2,NA,NA,TRBV18,TGTGCCAGCTCAACAGACAACACCGGGGAGCTGTTTTTT,CASSTDNTGELFF
TRBJ1-1,NA,NA,TRBV15,TGTGCCACCAGCAGAGACGGTGGGGGGAGAACTGAAGCTTTCTTT,CATSRDGGGRTEAFF
TRBJ2-7,NA,NA,TRBV5-4,TGTGCCAGCAGCTTCAGAGGGTTATCCTACGAGCAGTACTTC,CASSFRGLSYEQYF
TRBJ1-1,TRBD1,NA,TRBV7-2,TGTGCCAGCAGCGTCGACAGGGGCTACACTGAAGCTTTCTTT,CASSVDRGYTEAFF
TRBJ1-5,NA,NA,TRBV6-1,TGTGCCAGCAGTGGGGCTGGGTATAATCAGCCCCAGCATTTT,CASSGAGYNQPQHF
TRBJ2-7,NA,NA,TRBV4-2,TGTGCCAGCAGCCAAGAGATCAGCTCCTACGAGCAGTACTTC,CASSQEISSYEQYF
TRBJ2-7,TRBD2,NA,TRBV4-2,TGTGCCAGCAGCCAGACGGGAGGGGGCTCCTACGAGCAGTACTTC,CASSQTGGGSYEQYF
TRBJ2-7,NA,NA,TRBV9,TGTGCCAGCAGCGTAGGGTTTGGGACACCCTACGAGCAGTACTTC,CASSVGFGTPYEQYF
TRBJ2-3,NA,NA,TRBV4-1,TGCGCCAGCAGCCAAGGGTTGGGAGTTAGGCAGTATTTT,CASSQGLGVRQYF
TRBJ2-1,NA,NA,TRBV7-9,TGTGCCAGCAGCTTATGGGCGGACTCATACAATGAGCAGTTCTTC,CASSLWADSYNEQFF
TRBJ1-2,TRBD1,NA,TRBV7-8,TGTGCCAGCAGCTACGGGGACAGACCGGATGGCTACACCTTC,CASSYGDRPDGYTF
TRBJ2-7,TRBD1,NA,TRBV25-1,TGTGCCAGCAATCCCGGGACAGGGGATCACGAGCAGTACTTC,CASNPGTGDHEQYF
TRBJ1-6,NA,once,TRBV19,TGTGCCAGTAGTATACTCAGCTCCTATAATTCACCCCTCCACTTT,CASSILSSYNSPLHF
TRBJ1-6,TRBD1,few,TRBV9,TGTGCCAGCAGCGAGACAGGGGGCCTCAATTCACCCCTCCACTTT,CASSETGGLNSPLHF
TRBJ1-1,NA,NA,TRBV5-1,TGCGCCAGCCGACCAGCCGGGGGCACTGAAGCTTTCTTT,CASRPAGGTEAFF
TRBJ1-5,NA,NA,TRBV28,TGTGCCAGCAGTTTAGAGGACTATAGCAATCAGCCCCAGCATTTT,CASSLEDYSNQPQHF
TRBJ2-2,NA,NA,TRBV19,TGTGCCAGTAGACCTATCACCGGGGAGCTGTTTTTT,CASRPITGELFF
TRBJ1-2,NA,once,TRBV14,TGTGCCAGCAGCCCCGGTTCTAACTATGGCTACACCTTC,CASSPGSNYGYTF
TRBJ2-4,NA,NA,TRBV2,TGTGCCAGCAGTGATCCTCCGGAAAACATTCAGTACTTC,CASSDPPENIQYF
TRBJ2-7,TRBD1,NA,TRBV29-1,TGCAGCGTTGATGTTGGGACAGGGGACGAGCAGTACTTC,CSVDVGTGDEQYF
TRBJ2-3,NA,NA,TRBV9,TGTGCCAGCGCCCTGGAGGGGGCCGGGGATACGCAGTATTTT,CASALEGAGDTQYF
TRBJ1-5,NA,NA,TRBV6-5,TGTGCCAGCAGCTCCCGGGGGGGTCAGCCCCAGCATTTT,CASSSRGGQPQHF
TRBJ2-3,TRBD2,medium-sized,TRBV7-2,TGTGCCAGCAGCTCACCCAAGCGGGGGGACCCTAGCACAGATACGCAGTATTTT,CASSSPKRGDPSTDTQYF
TRBJ1-1,NA,NA,TRBV4-1,TGCGCCAGCAGCCAAGGAGCCCGCCCAACAACAGAAACTGAAGCTTTCTTT,CASSQGARPTTETEAFF
TRBJ2-1,TRBD2,NA,TRBV9,TGTGCCAGCAATGGACTAGCGGACAATGAGCAGTTCTTC,CASNGLADNEQFF